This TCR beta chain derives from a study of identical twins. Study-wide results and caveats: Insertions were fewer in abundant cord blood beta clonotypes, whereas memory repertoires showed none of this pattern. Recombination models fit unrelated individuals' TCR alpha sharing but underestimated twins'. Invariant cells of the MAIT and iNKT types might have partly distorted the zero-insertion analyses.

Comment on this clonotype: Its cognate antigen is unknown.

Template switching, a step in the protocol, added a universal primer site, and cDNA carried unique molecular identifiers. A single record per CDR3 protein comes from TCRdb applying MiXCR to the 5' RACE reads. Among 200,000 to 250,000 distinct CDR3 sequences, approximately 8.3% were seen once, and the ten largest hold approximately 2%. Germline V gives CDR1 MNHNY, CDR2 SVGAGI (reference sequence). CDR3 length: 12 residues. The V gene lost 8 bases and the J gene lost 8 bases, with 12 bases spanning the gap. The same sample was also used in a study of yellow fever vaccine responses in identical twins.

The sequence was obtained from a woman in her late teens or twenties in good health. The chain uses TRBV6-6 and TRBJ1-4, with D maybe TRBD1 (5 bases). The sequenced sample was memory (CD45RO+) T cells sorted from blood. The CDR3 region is CASWGSMEKLFF. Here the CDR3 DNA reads TGTGCCAGCTGGGGCTCAATGGAAAAACTGTTTTTT.